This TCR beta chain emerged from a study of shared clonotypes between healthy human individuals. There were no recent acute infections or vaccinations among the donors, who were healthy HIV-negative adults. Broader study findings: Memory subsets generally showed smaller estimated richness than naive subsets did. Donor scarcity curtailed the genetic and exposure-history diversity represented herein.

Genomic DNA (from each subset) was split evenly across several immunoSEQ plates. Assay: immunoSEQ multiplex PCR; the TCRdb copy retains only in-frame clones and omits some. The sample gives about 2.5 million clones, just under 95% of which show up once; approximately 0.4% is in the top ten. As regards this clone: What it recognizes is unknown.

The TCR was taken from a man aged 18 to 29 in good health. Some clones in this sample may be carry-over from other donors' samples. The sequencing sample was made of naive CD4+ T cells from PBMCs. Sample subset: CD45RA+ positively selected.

CDR3: CASSPRNTYNEQFF. DNA of the CDR3: TGTGCCAGCAGTCCGAGAAACACCTACAATGAGCAGTTCTTC. This sequence joins TRBV27 and TRBJ2-1, with D unresolved. V lost 5 bases and J lost 2, with 10 bases in between. Germline V CDR1 and CDR2: MNHEY, SMNVEV (reference sequence). The CDR3 loop spans 14 amino acids.